This entry features one TCR beta chain sequence. This clonotype was counted ten times or more. Its antigen remains unidentified. No qualities accompany the bases; no much larger clone lies one base away. This entry comes from a study of blood T cells in healthy people across ages (dated by TCRdb to between 2015 and 2017). With respect to the entire study: In model experiments, roughly one uniquely barcoded TCR beta cDNA molecule per two T cells was captured by template switching. The study measured age-related changes in TCR beta repertoire diversity using deep sequencing normalized with unique cDNA molecular identifiers. The donors were split into four age groups: young (average about 16 years), middle-aged (roughly 42), aged (62) and long-lived (over 75). Donors of different ages were randomly distributed across sequencing lanes to avoid experimental bias. For two donors (one aged 18 to 30 and one aged 80 or older), the study analyzed two additional independent replicas of 1 million unique cDNA reads from the same blood draw.

The donors were some 36 Caucasian individuals from Russia, aged 6 to 90 years, who were systemically healthy. Each donor gave about 10 milliliters of peripheral blood, drawn into EDTA-treated Vacutainer tubes. Ficoll-Paque density-gradient centrifugation was used to isolate PBMCs, with at least 6.5 million per sample. Trizol reagent was used to extract total RNA from the PBMCs, yielding at least 5.5 micrograms per sample. For every donor, an aliquot of PBMCs went through flow cytometry to measure the percentages of naive CD45RAhigh/CD27high T cells. Between the V and J ends, shortened by 4 bases and 4 bases respectively, the junction contains 10 bases. Per the germline V gene, MGHRA is the CDR1 and YSYEKL is the CDR2. The CDR3 runs 13 amino acids, cysteine and phenylalanine included. Only the CDR3 region is kept as DNA, spanning 39 bases read in frame from base 1. The study at large found these results: Estimates of total diversity from one million sequenced T cells were regarded as lower bounds and underestimates. A strong correlation was found between observed TCR beta diversity and the percentage of naive T cells measured by flow cytometry. Because donor CMV infection status was unknown, age-related changes in expanded clonotypes were potentially confounded. As age increased, observed TCR beta diversity per million T cells dropped in a roughly linear way, and a significant reduction was already evident by age around 41. Compared with the aged group, the long-lived group had more naive CD4+ T cells, fewer expanded clones and increased TCR diversity, a pattern suggesting age selection. Since profiling was done on bulk unsorted PBMCs, naive and antigen-experienced compartments could not be conclusively compared.

Receptor amplification or capture employed 5' RACE. The instrument given in TCRdb is Illumina HiSeq 2500. A second about 7 to 11 cycle PCR used a sample-barcoded 5' primer and a J-beta primer mix. A unique molecular identifier was introduced onto each TCR beta cDNA molecule by a template-switch 5' adaptor carrying 12 random nucleotides. Each sample yielded at least 2.5 million CDR3-containing paired-end reads. All of the RNA was converted into first-strand cDNA using the Mint cDNA synthesis kit, with a TRBC-specific oligonucleotide serving as the primer. All cDNA was treated with uracil-DNA glycosylase and then went through a first 18-cycle PCR with the universal primers M1SS and BC2_uni_R. Per the original workflow: Each sample was normalized by randomly selecting 1 million high-quality reads, each carrying a distinct molecular identifier. Reads with shared molecular identifiers were discarded instead of being binned into consensus sequences. MiTCR, run with a Q25 quality threshold and the strictest error-elimination algorithm, handled CDR3 identification, clonotype clustering and error correction. A nonparametric unseen species model using Euler transformation provided a lower-bound estimate of total TCR beta diversity. TCRdb itself trimmed the public reads at Q25 with fastp, ran MiXCR and retained productive beta chains. Every distinct CDR3 protein forms one entry, paired with its most common genes and DNA. TCRdb assigned the V and J calls; the authors' analysis was not used. The sample table contains around 1,600,000 distinct CDR3 sequences; only one count was recorded for 40% to 45% of them. Of the sample, about 4.1% is held by the ten largest clones.

The sequence was collected from a woman under 30 in good health. In this chain, TRBV4-1 is recombined with TRBJ2-5, with the D segment identity uncertain. The sample taken for sequencing was blood. The nucleotide sequence is TGCGCCAGCAGCCGAAGTGGGCGAGAGACCCAGTACTTC. Its translation reads: CASSRSGRETQYF.